These 20 T cell receptor beta chains originate from one sample sequenced in a study of T cell repertoires in cytomegalovirus infection. No antigen has been assigned to these receptors. From the reads, TCRdb called clonotypes with MiXCR, one entry per CDR3 protein. The sample consists of about 770,000 distinct CDR3 sequences, 25% to 35% of them appearing once. Sample: cultured CD8+ T cells from PBMCs, taken from culture after CMV antigen stimulation. The source is a human donor in good health (CMV status not recorded). Some clones in this sample may be carry-over from other donors' samples.

This clonotype was observed a handful of times. The chain is built from TRBV6-2 or TRBV6-3 and TRBJ1-1, with no clear D. This CDR3 has 11 amino acids. Trimming removed 11 bases at V and 3 bases at J, with 10 bases between. CDR1 is MNHEY, CDR2 SVGEGT, per germline. Here the CDR3 DNA reads TGTGCCGCCGGGGTATACACTGAAGCTTTCTTT. Encoded protein: CAAGVYTEAFF.

This clonotype was picked up many times. The CDR3 sequence is CASSLTGYSNQPQHF. DNA of the CDR3: TGTGCCAGCAGCCTGACAGGGTATAGCAATCAGCCCCAGCATTTT. The rearrangement links TRBV12-3 or TRBV12-4 to TRBJ1-5, with 7 positions matching TRBD1. With 6 bases clipped from V and 0 bases from J, the junction kept 5 bases outside the gene matches. The length of the CDR3 is 15 residues.

This clonotype was seen only a few times. The chain carries TRBV4-3 and TRBJ2-7; D is undetermined. Trimming shortened V by 4 bases and J by 3 bases, and 10 bases separated the two germline ends. Germline assignment: CDR1 LGHNA and CDR2 YSLEER. The CDR3 runs to 13 residues. The CDR3 reads CASSPGIHYEQYV. The CDR3 coding sequence is TGCGCCAGCAGCCCTGGCATCCACTACGAGCAGTACGTC.

The chain joins TRBV5-6 to TRBJ1-1; a weak D match, TRBD1 (5 bases). The CDR3 runs to 16 residues. Trimming removed 1 base from V and 3 bases from J, with 16 bases in between. The germline CDR1 and CDR2 sequences are SGHDT and YYEEEE. DNA of the CDR3: TGTGCCAGCAGCTTGCGGGGGGGGGAATCGGACACTGAAGCTTTCTTT. As protein: CASSLRGGESDTEAFF.

This clonotype has a handful of counts. The chain combines TRBV12-3 or TRBV12-4 with TRBJ2-7; D may be TRBD1 or TRBD2 (5 bases each). V lost 1 base and J 3 bases, leaving 13 bases between the germline ends. The CDR3 length is 15 residues. CDR3 in DNA: TGTGCCAGCAGTTTAGGGGACGGTCCACTCTACGAGCAGTACTTC. This encodes CASSLGDGPLYEQYF.

Only a few counts were recorded for this clonotype. The chain employs TRBV27 and TRBJ2-7; 8 bases are shared with TRBD1. The CDR3 has 15 amino acids. Losses at the gene ends were 2 bases for V and 5 bases for J; bases not matched to a gene: 8. Germline V gene sequence: CDR1 MNHEY, CDR2 SMNVEV (reference sequence). CDR3 sequence: CASSLPGTGFHEQYF. The CDR3 nucleotides read TGTGCCAGCAGTTTACCTGGGACAGGTTTCCACGAGCAGTACTTC.

In its sample, this clonotype was seen a few times. The V call is TRBV19, the J call TRBJ1-5, with a possible D match to TRBD1 (5 bases). Germline CDR1 is LNHDA and CDR2 is SQIVND (reference sequence). V lost 4 bases, J lost 1 base, and 11 bases lay in between. This CDR3 is built from 15 residues. This CDR3 reads CASSNRDQSNQPQHF. CDR3 in DNA: TGTGCCAGTAGTAACCGGGACCAAAGCAATCAGCCCCAGCATTTT.

The chain has TRBV12-3 or TRBV12-4 and TRBJ2-2; perhaps TRBD2 as D (6 bases). V lost 8 bases to trimming and J lost 6 bases, with 16 bases between them. This CDR3 region has 14 residues. The chain's CDR3 is CASWRGGEAGELFF. CDR3 in DNA: TGTGCCAGCTGGAGGGGTGGAGAGGCCGGGGAGCTGTTTTTT.

This clonotype was recorded a few times. The chain is built from TRBV7-9 and TRBJ1-5; D possibly corresponds to TRBD1 (6 bases). With 4 bases removed from V and 3 bases from J, the gap between germline ends came to 10 bases. The V gene's germline CDR1 is SEHNR and CDR2 FQNEAQ (reference sequence). This CDR3 contains 14 residues. CDR3 in amino acids: CASSSTGFNQPQHF. The CDR3 DNA sequence: TGTGCCAGCAGCTCGACAGGATTCAATCAGCCCCAGCATTTT.

This clonotype has a handful of counts. The V and J genes are TRBV7-3 and TRBJ2-3; D uncertain. Germline CDR1 and CDR2: SGHTA and FQGTGA. The CDR3 covers 15 residues. Trimming left V 2 bases short and J 1 base short, with 10 bases between. DNA of the CDR3: TGTGCCAGCAGCTTACTACCCCTTGGCACAGATACGCAGTATTTT. Translation gives CASSLLPLGTDTQYF.

The genes are TRBV4-1 and TRBJ2-7, with D uncertain. Germline assignment: CDR1 MGHRA and CDR2 YSYEKL. V lost 0 bases, J lost 5 bases, and 11 bases lay in between. This CDR3 contains 14 residues. The chain's CDR3 is CASSQEDPEDEQYF. In nucleotides, the CDR3 is TGCGCCAGCAGCCAAGAAGACCCTGAGGACGAGCAGTACTTC.

The rearrangement joins TRBV6-6 to TRBJ1-1; D is unclear. The germline CDR1 and CDR2 sequences are MNHNY and SVGAGI (reference sequence). CDR3 size: 14 residues. Between the trimmed V and J ends, which lost 2 bases and 0 bases, there was a span of 7 bases. For the CDR3, the DNA is TGTGCCAGCAGTTACACCCACTTGAACACTGAAGCTTTCTTT. It translates to CASSYTHLNTEAFF.

The chain recombines TRBV7-9 with TRBJ1-2, with unresolved D. This CDR3 is built from 14 residues. Trimming took 0 bases from V and 4 from J, leaving 9 bases between them. CDR1 is SEHNR, CDR2 FQNEAQ, per germline (reference sequence). The CDR3 bases are TGTGCCAGCAGCTTAGCGCCCTCGGCCTATGGCTACACCTTC. Translated, it gives CASSLAPSAYGYTF.

This sequence joins TRBV7-9 and TRBJ1-2; the D is unclear. The V gene's germline CDR1 is SEHNR and CDR2 FQNEAQ (reference sequence). CDR3 length equals 14 residues. The V end lost 5 bases, the J end lost 0 bases, and 10 bases lay between the germline ends. CDR3 sequence reads: CASSRTGANYGYTF. CDR3 in DNA: TGTGCCAGCAGCCGGACTGGAGCTAACTATGGCTACACCTTC.

This clonotype occurred a few times. This is likely a read error, given that the CDR3 carries no conserved phenylalanine or tryptophan at its end. No DNA is shown, since the ends of the CDR3 on it are uncertain; the CDR3 is the one TCRdb lists. The chain carries TRBV12-3 or TRBV12-4 and TRBJ2-7; the D call TRBD1 from the table was never checked on the DNA. The length of the CDR3 is 11 amino acids, counting both ends. The CDR3 sequence: CASSFVPGQPL.

This clonotype was seen more than once but under ten times. V usage is TRBV7-8 and J usage is TRBJ2-7, with D unresolved. This CDR3 comprises 13 residues. Germline CDR1 is SGHVS and CDR2 is FQNEAQ. V was clipped by 5 bases and J by 4 bases, with 12 bases between them. The CDR3 is CASSTPSRYEQYF. CDR3 DNA sequence: TGTGCCAGCAGCACCCCGAGCAGGTACGAGCAGTACTTC.

The rearrangement joins TRBV7-2 to TRBJ1-1; D is ambiguous. V lost 1 base to trimming and J lost 7 bases, with 10 bases between them. In germline, CDR1 is SGHTA, CDR2 FQGNSA. The CDR3 covers 13 residues. CDR3 DNA: TGTGCCAGCAGCTTAGGGGTCCAGATTGAAGCTTTCTTT. Translating gives CASSLGVQIEAFF. The full variable domain, its missing parts supplied by reference TRBV7-2 and TRBJ1-1, is GAGVSQSPSNKVTEKGKDVELRCDPISGHTALYWYRQSLGQGLEFLIYFQGNSAPDKSGLPSDRFSAERTGGSVSTLTIQRTQQEDSAVYLCASSLGVQIEAFFGQGTRLTVV.

In its sample, this clonotype was seen many times. The chain couples TRBV7-8 to TRBJ1-1; TRBD1 agrees at 8 bases. J gave up 4 bases and V 1 base, and 5 bases lay outside the gene matches. The CDR3 totals 15 residues. Germline-derived CDR1 and CDR2 are SGHVS and FQNEAQ. The CDR3 loop is CASSLGTGFPTEAFF. CDR3 nucleotide sequence: TGTGCCAGCAGCTTAGGGACAGGGTTTCCCACTGAAGCTTTCTTT. The variable domain in full, with the rest retrieved from reference TRBV7-8 and TRBJ1-1, is GAGVSQSPRYKVAKRGQDVALRCDPISGHVSLFWYQQALGQGPEFLTYFQNEAQLDKSGLPSDRFFAERPEGSVSTLKIQRTQQEDSAVYLCASSLGTGFPTEAFFGQGTRLTVV.

In this sample, this clonotype turned up many times. The rearrangement joins TRBV7-8 to TRBJ2-7; a possible D gene is TRBD1 (6 bases). Per germline, CDR1 SGHVS and CDR2 FQNEAQ. Between the trimmed V and J ends, which lost 3 bases and 1 base, there was a span of 19 bases. The CDR3 loop spans 17 amino acids. The CDR3 sequence is CASSLKRQVGQSYEQYF. CDR3 nucleotides: TGTGCCAGCAGCTTGAAACGACAGGTCGGGCAATCCTACGAGCAGTACTTC.

The V and J genes are TRBV7-9 and TRBJ2-7, with a tentative D call TRBD1 (6 bases). The CDR3 length is 14 residues. The germline V gene has CDR1 SEHNR and CDR2 FQNEAQ (reference sequence). V was cut by 4 bases and J by 1 base, with 11 bases left in between. This chain's CDR3 is CASSSGDKSYEQYF. CDR3 bases: TGTGCCAGCAGCTCCGGGGACAAGTCCTACGAGCAGTACTTC.